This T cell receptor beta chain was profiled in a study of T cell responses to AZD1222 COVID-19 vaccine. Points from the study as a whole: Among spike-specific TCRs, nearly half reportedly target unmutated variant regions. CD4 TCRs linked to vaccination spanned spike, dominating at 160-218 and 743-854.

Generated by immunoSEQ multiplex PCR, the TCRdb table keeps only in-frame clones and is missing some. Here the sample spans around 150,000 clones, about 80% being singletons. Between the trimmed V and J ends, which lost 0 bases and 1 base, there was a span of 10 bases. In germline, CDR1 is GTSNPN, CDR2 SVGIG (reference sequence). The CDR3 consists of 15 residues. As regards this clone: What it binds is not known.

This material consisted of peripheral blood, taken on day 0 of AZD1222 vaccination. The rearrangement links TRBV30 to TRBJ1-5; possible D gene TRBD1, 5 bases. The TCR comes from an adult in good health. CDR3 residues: CAWSVNGQSNQPQHF. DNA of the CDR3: TGTGCCTGGAGTGTCAATGGACAAAGCAATCAGCCCCAGCATTTT.